This T cell receptor beta chain came from a study of T cells in Graves' hyperthyroidism and ophthalmopathy (dated by TCRdb to between 2018 and 2020). About the full investigation: Peripheral blood samples were taken at initial diagnosis, before any treatment was given. A discovery cohort of roughly 100 patients, about 44 with Graves' ophthalmopathy and 55 to 65 with stable Graves' hyperthyroidism, was used to find distinguishing TCR V-J signatures. An independent validation cohort of about 20 hyperthyroidism patients and over 15 patients who later progressed to ophthalmopathy tested prospective prediction of ophthalmopathy. The 95 to 100 discovery patients were randomly divided into training and test sets at a 7:3 ratio. In more than 5 Graves' hyperthyroidism patients, the study also compared T-cell repertoires from thyroid tissue with T-cell repertoires from blood. After sampling, hyperthyroidism patients received methimazole starting at 30 mg daily, and ophthalmopathy patients received high-dose intravenous methylprednisolone. The paper describes TCR Vbeta CDR3 sequencing of 135 peripheral blood samples, made up of 43 ophthalmopathy patients, roughly 75 hyperthyroidism patients and roughly 17 progressor patients. The investigation overall reported the following: Most expanded thyroid clonotypes (frequency above 0.001) were also detected in blood, suggesting blood repertoires may reflect thyroid immune responses. A model built on a 13 V-J signature distinguished ophthalmopathy from stable hyperthyroidism, reaching approximately 89% sensitivity and about 81% specificity in cross-validation and 80%/75% in testing. In validation, the model predicted progression to ophthalmopathy with over 65% sensitivity and 72% to 85% specificity, a median of 6.5 months before onset. Sample size was not statistically predetermined, and blinding of investigators to group allocation was not performed.

Graves' hyperthyroidism was defined as stable when no progression to ophthalmopathy occurred over 18 months of follow-up. The hyperthyroidism patients were between 18 and 65 years old and newly diagnosed, with a disease duration of less than 2 months. Any patient with an uncontrolled infection, another autoimmune disease, pregnancy or lactation was excluded. Diagnoses were based on clinical symptoms, serum thyroxine and TRAb, thyroid ultrasound and orbital computed tomography. PBMCs were isolated from about 10 ml of fresh peripheral blood by Ficoll-Paque density gradient centrifugation. Trizol reagent was used to extract total RNA, and RNA quality was then checked on an Agilent 2100 Bioanalyzer. Only a few counts were recorded for this clonotype. No antigen is known for it. Per-base qualities were not stored, and no clone one base away is much larger. TCR beta CDR3 regions were amplified from RNA transcripts. The TCR CDR3 was subjected to a first round of RT-PCR using the HTBI primer set and the Qiagen OneStep RT-PCR kit. The libraries were constructed in a second round of multiplex PCR and then size-selected and purified. Sequencing of the libraries was done on an Illumina HiSeq2000 using paired-end 100 bp reads. The authors processed their data as follows. SOAPnuke was used to process the raw data, throwing out any read that contained adapters or uncalled bases, had a mean Phred below 15, or lacked an exact constant-primer or identifier match. High-quality paired reads were merged with COPE v1.2.5, and unique nucleotide sequences were defined as clonotypes. MiTCR v1.1 was used to align the clonotypes against IMGT TRBV, TRBD and TRBJ reference segments. The analysis was restricted to V-J combinations with a frequency above 0.0001, which together covered about 99% of the repertoires. A TCS score was defined as the ratio between F50 (clonal expansion) and ExV (chaos), using BLOSUM62-based TCRdist between CDR3 peptides within each V-J. Welch's t-statistics and random forest reduced fewer than 550 V-J features to about 13, which were used in a naive Bayes classifier (R e1071). TCRdb passed the public sequencing reads through fastp at Q25 and MiXCR, retaining productive beta sequences. CDR3 protein sequences are deduplicated, and each keeps its most common genes and DNA. What appears here as the V and J calls and clone size reflects TCRdb's work, not the paper's. In this sample the table shows 300,000 to 350,000 distinct CDR3 sequences, 15% to 20% of which occur a single time. Of the sample, roughly 49% is held by the ten largest clones.

Sequencing input: blood. This clonotype originated in a woman in her forties or fifties with Graves' hyperthyroidism.

The CDR3 region has the sequence CSARVPGGNQPQHF. The DNA reads TGCAGTGCTAGAGTTCCAGGGGGCAATCAGCCCCAGCATTTT. Recombination joined TRBV20-1 with TRBJ1-5; a weak D assignment points to TRBD1 (6 bases agree). Including the terminal cysteine and phenylalanine, the CDR3 comprises 14 residues. Only CDR3 DNA is held: 42 bases, read in frame from base 1. V was cut back by 1 base and J by 2 bases, leaving a gap of 9 bases between them. The CDR1 and CDR2 encoded by the germline V gene (reference sequence) are DFQATT and SNEGSKA.